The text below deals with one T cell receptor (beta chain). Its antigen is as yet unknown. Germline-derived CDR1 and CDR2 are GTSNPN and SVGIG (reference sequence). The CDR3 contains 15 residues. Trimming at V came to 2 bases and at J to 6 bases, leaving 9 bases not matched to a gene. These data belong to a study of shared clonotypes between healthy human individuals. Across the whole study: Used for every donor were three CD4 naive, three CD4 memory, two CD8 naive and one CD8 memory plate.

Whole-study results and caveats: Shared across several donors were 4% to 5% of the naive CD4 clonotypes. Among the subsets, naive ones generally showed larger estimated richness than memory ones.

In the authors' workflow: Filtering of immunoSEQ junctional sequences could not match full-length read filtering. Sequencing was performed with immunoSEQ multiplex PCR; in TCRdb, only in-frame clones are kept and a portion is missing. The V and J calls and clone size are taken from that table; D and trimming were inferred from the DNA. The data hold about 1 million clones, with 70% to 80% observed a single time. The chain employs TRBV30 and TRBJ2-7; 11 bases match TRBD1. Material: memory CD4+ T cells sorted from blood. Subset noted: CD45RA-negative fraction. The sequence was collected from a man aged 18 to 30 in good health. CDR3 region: CAWSRTGGYLGEQYF. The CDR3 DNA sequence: TGTGCCTGGAGTAGGACAGGGGGCTATCTCGGCGAGCAGTACTTC. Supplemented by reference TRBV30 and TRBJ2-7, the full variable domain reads SQTIHQWPATLVQPVGSPLSLECTVEGTSNPNLYWYRQAAGRGLQLLFYSVGIGQISSEVPQNLSASRPQDRQFILSSKKLLLSDSGFYLCAWSRTGGYLGEQYFGPGTRLTVT.